Here is one T cell receptor beta chain with its context. J lost 4 bases, V lost 5 bases, and 20 bases had no gene match. Looked up from germline, CDR1 is SGHVS and CDR2 is FNYEAQ. The CDR3 runs 19 residues. The assay was immunoSEQ multiplex PCR, and TCRdb's table has in-frame clones only and misses some. The data contain approximately 10,000 clones, 90% to 95% of them singletons. This sample is part of a study of technical replicates of blood from four donors. This TCR was sampled from a human donor in good health. This chain connects TRBV7-6 to TRBJ2-1; 7 nucleotides match TRBD2. Material for sequencing was PBMCs. The CDR3 here is CASSLIGTGTSAEYNEQFF. As DNA, the CDR3 is TGTGCCAGCAGCCTTATAGGGACCGGAACTAGCGCGGAATACAATGAGCAGTTCTTC.